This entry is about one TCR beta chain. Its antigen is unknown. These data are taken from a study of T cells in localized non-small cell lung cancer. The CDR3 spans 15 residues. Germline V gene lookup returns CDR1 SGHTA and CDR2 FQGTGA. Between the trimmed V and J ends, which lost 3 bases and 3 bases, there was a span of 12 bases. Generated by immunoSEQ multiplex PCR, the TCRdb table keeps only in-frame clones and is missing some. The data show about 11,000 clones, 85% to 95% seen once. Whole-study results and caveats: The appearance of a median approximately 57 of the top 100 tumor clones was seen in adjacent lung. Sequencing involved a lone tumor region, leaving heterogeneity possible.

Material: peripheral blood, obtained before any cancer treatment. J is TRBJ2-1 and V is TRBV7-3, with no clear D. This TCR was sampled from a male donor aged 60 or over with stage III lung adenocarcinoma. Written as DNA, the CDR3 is TGTGCCAGCAGCTTTGATGAAGCTCGCTACAATGAGCAGTTCTTC. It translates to CASSFDEARYNEQFF.